The text below deals with one TCR beta chain. This entry comes from a study of blood T cell repertoires in COVID-19. Overall study context: Acute and convalescent COVID-19 specimens originated in the United States, Italy and Spain. In each case, the material was cDNA or gDNA derived from T cells, B-cell-depleted T cells, or PBMCs.

Source study methods: Reference gene primer amplification gave estimated nucleated cell counts. The assay was immunoSEQ multiplex PCR, and TCRdb's table has in-frame clones only and misses some. Clone size and V and J calls were adopted from that table, with D and trimming inferred from the DNA. The sample consists of 180,000 or so clones, approximately 83% of them appearing once. The CDR3 has 17 amino acids. The germline V gene encodes CDR1 MGHRA and CDR2 YSYEKL. V lost 5 bases and J lost 1; bases outside the gene matches: 4. The sequencing input was peripheral blood. The chain is built from TRBV4-1 and TRBJ2-2; 13 nucleotides line up with TRBD2. The clonotype originates from a man aged 55-75 years with acute or convalescent COVID-19. The CDR3 here is CASSGRTSGGNTGELFF. In DNA form, the CDR3 reads TGCGCCAGCAGCGGACGGACTAGCGGGGGGAACACCGGGGAGCTGTTTTTT.